This T cell receptor (beta chain) was profiled in a study of CD8 T cells in Susac syndrome. RNA totalling about 0.5 to 1 ug underwent reverse transcription with random hexamers. TCRdb re-called the immunoSEQ multiplex PCR reads with MiXCR, one entry per CDR3 protein. This table holds over 300,000 distinct CDR3 sequences, just over 90% found once. Germline CDR1 is SGHRS and CDR2 is YFSETQ. The V end lost 3 bases, the J end lost 5 bases, and 15 bases lay between the germline ends. This CDR3 has 14 residues. CD8+ and CD4+ T cells taken from blood had their TCR beta sequenced. The source of this sequence is a human donor with multiple sclerosis. V usage is TRBV5-1 and J usage is TRBJ2-7, with D possibly being TRBD1 (5 bases). Sequenced: CD4+ T cells from PBMCs. CDR3 sequence: CASSSREGNHEQYF. The CDR3 nucleotides read TGCGCCAGCAGCTCCAGGGAAGGAAACCACGAGCAGTACTTC.